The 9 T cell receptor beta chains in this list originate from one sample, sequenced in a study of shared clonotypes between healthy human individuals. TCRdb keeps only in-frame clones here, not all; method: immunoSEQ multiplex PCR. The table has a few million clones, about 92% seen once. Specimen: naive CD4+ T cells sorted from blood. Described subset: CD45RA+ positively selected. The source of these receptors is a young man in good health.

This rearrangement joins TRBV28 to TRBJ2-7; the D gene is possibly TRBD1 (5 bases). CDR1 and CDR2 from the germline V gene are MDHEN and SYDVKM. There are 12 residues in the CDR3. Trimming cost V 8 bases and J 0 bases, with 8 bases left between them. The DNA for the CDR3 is TGTGCCAGCCTGGACACCTCCTACGAGCAGTACTTC. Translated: CASLDTSYEQYF.

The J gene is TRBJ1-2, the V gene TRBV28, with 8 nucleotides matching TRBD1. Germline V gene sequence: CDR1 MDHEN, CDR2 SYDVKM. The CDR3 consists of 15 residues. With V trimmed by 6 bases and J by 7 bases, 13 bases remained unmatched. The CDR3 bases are TGTGCCAGCAGACCCGTTGGGCAGGGGGCGGGTGGCTACACCTTC. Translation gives CASRPVGQGAGGYTF.

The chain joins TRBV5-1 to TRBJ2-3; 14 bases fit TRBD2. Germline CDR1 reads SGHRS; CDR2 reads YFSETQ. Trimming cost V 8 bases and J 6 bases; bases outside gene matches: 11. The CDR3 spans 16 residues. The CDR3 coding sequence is TGCGCCAGTAGACTACTAGGGACTAGCGGGGGTGATACGCAGTATTTT. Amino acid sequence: CASRLLGTSGGDTQYF.

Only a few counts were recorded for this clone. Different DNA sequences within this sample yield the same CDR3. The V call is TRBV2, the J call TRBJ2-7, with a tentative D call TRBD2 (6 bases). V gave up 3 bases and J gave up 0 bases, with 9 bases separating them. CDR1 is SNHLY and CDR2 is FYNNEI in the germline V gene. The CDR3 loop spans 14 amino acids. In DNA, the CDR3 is TGTGCCAGCAGTGACGGGACTGGCTCCTACGAGCAGTACTTC. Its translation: CASSDGTGSYEQYF.

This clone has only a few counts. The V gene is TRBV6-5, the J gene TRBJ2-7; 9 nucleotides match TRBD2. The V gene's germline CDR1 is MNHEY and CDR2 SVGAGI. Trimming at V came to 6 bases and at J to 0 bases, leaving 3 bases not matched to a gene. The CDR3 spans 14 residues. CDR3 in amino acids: CASSASGVSYEQYF. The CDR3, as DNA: TGTGCCAGCAGCGCTAGCGGGGTCTCCTACGAGCAGTACTTC.

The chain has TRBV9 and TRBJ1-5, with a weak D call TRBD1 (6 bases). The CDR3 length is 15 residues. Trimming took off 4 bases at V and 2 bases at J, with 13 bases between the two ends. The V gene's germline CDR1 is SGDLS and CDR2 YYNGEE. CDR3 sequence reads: CASSSQGRGNQPQHF. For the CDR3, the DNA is TGTGCCAGCAGCTCACAGGGAAGGGGCAATCAGCCCCAGCATTTT. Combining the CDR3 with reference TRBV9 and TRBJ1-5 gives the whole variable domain DSGVTQTPKHLITATGQRVTLRCSPRSGDLSVYWYQQSLDQGLQFLIQYYNGEERAKGNILERFSAQQFPDLHSELNLSSLELGDSALYFCASSSQGRGNQPQHFGDGTRLSIL.

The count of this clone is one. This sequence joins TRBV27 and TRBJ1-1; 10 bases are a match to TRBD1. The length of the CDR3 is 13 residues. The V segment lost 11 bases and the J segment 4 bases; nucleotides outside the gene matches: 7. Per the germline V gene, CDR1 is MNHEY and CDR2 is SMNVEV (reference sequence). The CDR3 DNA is TGTGCCGGGACAGGGGAGAAGAGCACTGAAGCTTTCTTT. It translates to CAGTGEKSTEAFF.

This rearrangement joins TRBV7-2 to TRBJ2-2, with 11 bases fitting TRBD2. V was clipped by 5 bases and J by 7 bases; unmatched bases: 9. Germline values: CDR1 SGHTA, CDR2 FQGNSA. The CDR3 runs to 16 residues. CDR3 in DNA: TGTGCCAGCAGCCCCCGACTAGCGGGACCTAGCGGGGAGCTGTTTTTT. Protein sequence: CASSPRLAGPSGELFF. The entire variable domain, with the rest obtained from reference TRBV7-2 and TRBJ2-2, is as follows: GAGVSQSPSNKVTEKGKDVELRCDPISGHTALYWYRQSLGQGLEFLIYFQGNSAPDKSGLPSDRFSAERTGGSVSTLTIQRTQQEDSAVYLCASSPRLAGPSGELFFGEGSRLTVL.

CDR3 nucleotides: TGTGCCTGGAGCCAGAACACCGGGGAGCTGTTTTTT. This encodes CAWSQNTGELFF. The chain couples TRBV30 to TRBJ2-2; no clear D. V shed 3 bases and J shed 1 base, with 3 bases lying between them. CDR1 and CDR2 (germline): GTSNPN, SVGIG (reference sequence). The CDR3 covers 12 residues.